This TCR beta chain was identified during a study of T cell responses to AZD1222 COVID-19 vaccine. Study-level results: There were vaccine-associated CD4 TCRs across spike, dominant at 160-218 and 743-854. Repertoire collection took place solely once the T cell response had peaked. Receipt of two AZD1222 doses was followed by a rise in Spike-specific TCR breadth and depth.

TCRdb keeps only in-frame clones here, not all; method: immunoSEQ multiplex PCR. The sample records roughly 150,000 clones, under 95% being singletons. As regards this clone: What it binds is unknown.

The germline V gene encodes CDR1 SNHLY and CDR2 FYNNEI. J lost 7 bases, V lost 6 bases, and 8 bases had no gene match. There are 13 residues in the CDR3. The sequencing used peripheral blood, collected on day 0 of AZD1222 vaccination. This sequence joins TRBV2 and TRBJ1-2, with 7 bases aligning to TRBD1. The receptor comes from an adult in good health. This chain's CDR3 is CASRDKTGSGYTF. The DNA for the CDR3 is TGTGCCAGCAGGGATAAGACAGGGTCTGGCTACACCTTC.